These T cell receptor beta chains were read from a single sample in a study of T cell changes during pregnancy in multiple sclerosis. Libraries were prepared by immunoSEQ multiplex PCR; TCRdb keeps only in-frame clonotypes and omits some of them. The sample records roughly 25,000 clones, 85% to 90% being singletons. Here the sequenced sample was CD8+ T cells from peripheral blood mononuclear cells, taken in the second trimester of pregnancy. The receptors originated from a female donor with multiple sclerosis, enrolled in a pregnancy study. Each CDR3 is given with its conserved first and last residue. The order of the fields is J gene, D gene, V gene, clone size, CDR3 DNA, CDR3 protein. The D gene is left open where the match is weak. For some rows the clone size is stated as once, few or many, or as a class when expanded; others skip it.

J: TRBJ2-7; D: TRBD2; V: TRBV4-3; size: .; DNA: TGCGCCAGCAGCCCCACTAGCGGGGCTTCCTACGAGCAGTACTTC; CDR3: CASSPTSGASYEQYF
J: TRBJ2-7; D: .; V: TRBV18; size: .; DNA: TGTGCCAGCTCACTCCCCCAGGCCTACGAGCAGTACTTC; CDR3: CASSLPQAYEQYF
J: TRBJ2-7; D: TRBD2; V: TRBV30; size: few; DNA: TGTGCCTGGAGGAGCGGGAGCTACGAGCAGTACTTC; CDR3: CAWRSGSYEQYF
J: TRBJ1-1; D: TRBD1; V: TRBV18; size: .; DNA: TGTGCCAGCTCACCACAGGTGTCAAGGGGGCGGTGGGGCACTGAAGCTTTCTTT; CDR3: CASSPQVSRGRWGTEAFF
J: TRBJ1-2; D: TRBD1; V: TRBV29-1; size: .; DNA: TGCAGCGTTGAAGAGAGGATGGGACAGGGCTATGGCTACACCTTC; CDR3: CSVEERMGQGYGYTF
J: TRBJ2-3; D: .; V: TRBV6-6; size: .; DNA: TGTGCCAGCAATATAGGGGCCAGGAGGGCAGATACGCAGTATTTT; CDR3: CASNIGARRADTQYF
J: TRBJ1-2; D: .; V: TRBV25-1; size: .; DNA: TGTGCCAGCAGCCAGAGAGAGCCGCAGGTGGCTGGCTACACCTTC; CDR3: CASSQREPQVAGYTF
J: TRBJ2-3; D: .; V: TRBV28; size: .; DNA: TGTGCCAGCAGTTTCACAGTCACAGATACGCAGTATTTT; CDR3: CASSFTVTDTQYF
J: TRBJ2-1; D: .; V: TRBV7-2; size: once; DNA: TGTGCCAGCAGCTTAGAGGGGTCCTACAATGAGCAGTTCTTC; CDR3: CASSLEGSYNEQFF
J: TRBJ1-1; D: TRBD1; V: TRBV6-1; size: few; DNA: TGTGCCAGCAGTGCAAGACAGGGGATGAACACTGAAGCTTTCTTT; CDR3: CASSARQGMNTEAFF
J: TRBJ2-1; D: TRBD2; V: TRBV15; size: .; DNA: TGTGCCACCAGCAGAGAATTGAGGCTAGCGGCCTACAATGAGCAGTTCTTC; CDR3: CATSRELRLAAYNEQFF
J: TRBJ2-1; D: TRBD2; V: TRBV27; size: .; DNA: TGTGCCTCCCGGACTAGCGGGAGGTACAATGAGCAGTTCTTC; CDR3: CASRTSGRYNEQFF
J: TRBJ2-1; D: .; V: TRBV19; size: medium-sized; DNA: TGTGCCAGTAGTATCTATCCTAGCTCCTACAATGAGCAGTTCTTC; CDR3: CASSIYPSSYNEQFF
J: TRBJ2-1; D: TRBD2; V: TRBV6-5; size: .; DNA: TGTGCCAGCAGCTCGACTAGCGGGGGCAATGAGCAGTTCTTC; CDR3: CASSSTSGGNEQFF
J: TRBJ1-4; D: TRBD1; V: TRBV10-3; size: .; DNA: TGTGCCATCAGTGAGACCCTGACAGGGACGGATGAAAAACTGTTTTTT; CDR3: CAISETLTGTDEKLFF
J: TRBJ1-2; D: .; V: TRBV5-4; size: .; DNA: TGTGCCAGCAGCTTTTTCCGCCCTCTGGCCCTTGGCTATGGCTACACCTTC; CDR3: CASSFFRPLALGYGYTF
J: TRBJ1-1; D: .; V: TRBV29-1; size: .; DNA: TGCAGCGGCGGTGATGGGAGTAACACTGAAGCTTTCTTT; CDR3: CSGGDGSNTEAFF
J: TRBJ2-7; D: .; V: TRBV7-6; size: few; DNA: TGTGCCAGCAGCCTCCTAACGGGGAACTACGAGCAGTACTTC; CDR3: CASSLLTGNYEQYF
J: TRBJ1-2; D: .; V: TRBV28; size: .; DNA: TGTGCCAGCAGGCTACCTAACTATGGCTACACCTTC; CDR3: CASRLPNYGYTF
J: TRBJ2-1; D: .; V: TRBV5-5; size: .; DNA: TGTGCCAGCAGCCATACTAGGAATGAGCAGTTCTTC; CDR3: CASSHTRNEQFF
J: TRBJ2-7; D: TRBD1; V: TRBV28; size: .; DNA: TGTGCCACCTACCGGGAAGACAGGGGTCACGAGCAGTACTTC; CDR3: CATYREDRGHEQYF
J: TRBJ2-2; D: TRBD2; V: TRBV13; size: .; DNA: TGTGCCAGCAGGGTCAGTAGCGGGAGTGCCGGGGAGCTGTTTTTT; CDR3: CASRVSSGSAGELFF
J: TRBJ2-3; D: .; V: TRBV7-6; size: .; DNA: TGTGCCAGCAGCATCCTCACAGATACGCAGTATTTT; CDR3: CASSILTDTQYF
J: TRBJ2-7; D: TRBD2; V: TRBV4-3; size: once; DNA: TGCGCCAGCAGCCAACGCTCTAGCGGGAGCTCCTACGAGCAGTACTTC; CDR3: CASSQRSSGSSYEQYF
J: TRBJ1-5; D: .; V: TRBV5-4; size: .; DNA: TGTGCCAGCAGCTTGGGGGGGGAGGTCGGTCAGCCCCAGCATTTT; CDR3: CASSLGGEVGQPQHF
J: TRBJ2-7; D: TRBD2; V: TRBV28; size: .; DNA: TGTGCCAGCAGGCCCCCTGGGAGGGCGAGCGAGCAGTACTTC; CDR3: CASRPPGRASEQYF
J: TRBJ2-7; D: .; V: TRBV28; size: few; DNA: TGTGCCAGCAGACGCGGGAATCCCTACGAGCAGTACTTC; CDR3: CASRRGNPYEQYF
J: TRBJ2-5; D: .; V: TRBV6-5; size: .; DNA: TGTGCCAGCAGTCGGGTCCTGGAGGAGACCCAGTACTTC; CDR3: CASSRVLEETQYF
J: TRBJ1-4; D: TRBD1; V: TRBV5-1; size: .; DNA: TGCGCCAGCAGCTATCAGGGGGTTGGTGAAAAACTGTTTTTT; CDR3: CASSYQGVGEKLFF
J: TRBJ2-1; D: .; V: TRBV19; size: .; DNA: TGTGCCAGTAGTATTGAACAGGCCAATGAGCAGTTCTTC; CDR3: CASSIEQANEQFF
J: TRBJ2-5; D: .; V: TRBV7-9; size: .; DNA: TGTGCCAGCAGCTTGGACATGGAGACCCAGTACTTC; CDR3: CASSLDMETQYF
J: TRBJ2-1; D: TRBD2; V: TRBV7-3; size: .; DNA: TGTGCCAGCAGCTTAATTCCGCGGGAGGGTAGATACAATGAGCAGTTCTTC; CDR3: CASSLIPREGRYNEQFF
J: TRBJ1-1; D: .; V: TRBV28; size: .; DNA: TGTGCCAGCAGTTTGACCCGACAGGCCCAATCTGGGGCTTTCTTT; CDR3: CASSLTRQAQSGAFF
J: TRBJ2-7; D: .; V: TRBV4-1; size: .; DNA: TGCGCCAGCAGCCCCGACAGCTCCTACGAGCAGTACTTC; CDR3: CASSPDSSYEQYF
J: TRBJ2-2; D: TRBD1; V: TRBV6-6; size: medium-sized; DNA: TGTGCCAGCAGCATCTTCGGACAGGGTGCCGGGGAGCTGTTTTTT; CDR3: CASSIFGQGAGELFF
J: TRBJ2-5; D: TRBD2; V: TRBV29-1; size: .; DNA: TGCAGCGTCTCAAAGCGGGAGCTCTCGTGGACCCAGTACTTC; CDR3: CSVSKRELSWTQYF
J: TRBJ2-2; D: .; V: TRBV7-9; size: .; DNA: TGTGCCAGCAGCTGGTTAGCAGGGGCGGCCGGGGAGCTGTTTTTT; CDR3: CASSWLAGAAGELFF
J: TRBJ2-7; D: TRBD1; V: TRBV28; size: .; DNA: TGTGCCAGCATCCCGTGGGGACAGTCACTCTACGAGCAGTACTTC; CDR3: CASIPWGQSLYEQYF
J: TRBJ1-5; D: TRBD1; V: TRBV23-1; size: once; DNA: TGCGCCAGCAGTCGCACAGGGGGCAAGCAGCCCCAGCATTTT; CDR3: CASSRTGGKQPQHF
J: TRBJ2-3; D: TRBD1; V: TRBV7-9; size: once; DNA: TGTGCCAGCAGCCCCTCAGGGACAGCCACAGATACGCAGTATTTT; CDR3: CASSPSGTATDTQYF
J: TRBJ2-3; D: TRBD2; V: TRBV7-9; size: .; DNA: TGTGCCAGCAGCCTAACTAGCGGGATGGGAGATACGCAGTATTTT; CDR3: CASSLTSGMGDTQYF
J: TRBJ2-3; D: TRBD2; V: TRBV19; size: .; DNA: TGTGCCAGTAGTATCGGGTTTATAGGACTAGCGGGATATCAAGAAACAGATACGCAGTATTTT; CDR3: CASSIGFIGLAGYQETDTQYF
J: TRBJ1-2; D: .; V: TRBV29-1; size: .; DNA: TGCAGCGTTAGCGTAGCCAATGGCTACACCTTC; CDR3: CSVSVANGYTF
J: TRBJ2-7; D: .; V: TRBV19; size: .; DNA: TGTGCCAGTAGTATCCCATCGACAGGAGTCGGCTACGAGCAGTACTTC; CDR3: CASSIPSTGVGYEQYF
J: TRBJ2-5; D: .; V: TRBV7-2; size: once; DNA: TGTGCCAGCAGCTTTTTCGACTGGGGCGGAGAGACCCAGTACTTC; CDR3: CASSFFDWGGETQYF
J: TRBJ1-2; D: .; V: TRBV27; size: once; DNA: TGTGCCAGCTCATCGGGGGGCAATAACTATGGCTACACCTTC; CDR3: CASSSGGNNYGYTF
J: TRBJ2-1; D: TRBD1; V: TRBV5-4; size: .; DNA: TGTGCCAGCAGCTTGGGGGACAGGTTGTTGTGGAATGAGCAGTTCTTC; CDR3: CASSLGDRLLWNEQFF
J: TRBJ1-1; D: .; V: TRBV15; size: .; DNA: TGTGCCACCAGCAGAGCGGAGGGGACTGAAGCTTTCTTT; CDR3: CATSRAEGTEAFF
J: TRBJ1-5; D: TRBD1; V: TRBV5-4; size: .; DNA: TGTGCCAGCAGCCCGGAAGGACAGGCCGGGCCCCAGCATTTT; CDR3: CASSPEGQAGPQHF
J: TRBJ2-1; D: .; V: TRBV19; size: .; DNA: TGTGCCAGTAGCCCGGGAGCCCATGAGCAGTTCTTC; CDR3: CASSPGAHEQFF
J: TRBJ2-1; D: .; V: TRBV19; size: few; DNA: TGTGCCAGTAGTACGAATATCGGAGGGCCTTGGCAGTTCTTC; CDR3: CASSTNIGGPWQFF
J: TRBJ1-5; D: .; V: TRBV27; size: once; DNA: TGTGCCAGCAGTTTAGGGGGGTTCAAGCCCCAGCATTTT; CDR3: CASSLGGFKPQHF
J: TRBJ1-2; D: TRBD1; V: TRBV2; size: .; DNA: TGTGCCAGCAGTGGGGCCAGGGGGCCCTATGGCTACACCTTC; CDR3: CASSGARGPYGYTF
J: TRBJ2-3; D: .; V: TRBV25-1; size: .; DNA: TGTGCCAGCAGTGAACTAAGGACAGAGACTTTCACAGATACGCAGTATTTT; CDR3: CASSELRTETFTDTQYF
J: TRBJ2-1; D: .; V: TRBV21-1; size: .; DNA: TGTGCCAGCAGCAAAGCCGCCGGGTCCTACAATGAGCAGTTCTTC; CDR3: CASSKAAGSYNEQFF
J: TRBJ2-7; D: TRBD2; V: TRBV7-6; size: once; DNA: TGTGCCAGCAGCCTACCACTAGCGGGAAGCTCCTACGAGCAGTACTTC; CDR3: CASSLPLAGSSYEQYF
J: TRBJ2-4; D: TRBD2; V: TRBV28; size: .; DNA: TGTGCCAGCAGTTTCCCCATCCGGCAACGGACTAGCGCCAGCAAAAACATTCAGTACTTC; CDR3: CASSFPIRQRTSASKNIQYF
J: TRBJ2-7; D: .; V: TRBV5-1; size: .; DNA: TGCGCCAGCAGCTATGACTCTCCCCCCTACGAGCAGTACTTC; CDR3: CASSYDSPPYEQYF
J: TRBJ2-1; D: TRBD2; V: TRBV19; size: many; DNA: TGTGCCAGTAGTATAGGACTAGCGGGAGGGGCCAATGAGCAGTTCTTC; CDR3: CASSIGLAGGANEQFF